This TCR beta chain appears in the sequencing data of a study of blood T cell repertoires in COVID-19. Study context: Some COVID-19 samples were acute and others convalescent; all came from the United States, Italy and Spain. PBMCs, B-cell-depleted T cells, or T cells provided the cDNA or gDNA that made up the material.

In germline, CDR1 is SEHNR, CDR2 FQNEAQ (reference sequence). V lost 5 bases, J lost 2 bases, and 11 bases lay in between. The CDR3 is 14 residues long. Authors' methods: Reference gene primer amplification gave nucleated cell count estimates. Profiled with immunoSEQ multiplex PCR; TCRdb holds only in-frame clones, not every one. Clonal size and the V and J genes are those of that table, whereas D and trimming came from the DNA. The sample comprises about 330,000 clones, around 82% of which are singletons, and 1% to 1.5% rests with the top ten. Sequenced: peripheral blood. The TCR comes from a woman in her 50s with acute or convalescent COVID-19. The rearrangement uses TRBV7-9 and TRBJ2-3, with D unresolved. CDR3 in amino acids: CASSHAVITDTQYF. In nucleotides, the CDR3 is TGTGCCAGCAGCCACGCGGTAATCACAGATACGCAGTATTTT.